These 5 T cell receptor beta chains originate from one sample sequenced in a study of shared clonotypes between healthy human individuals. Data came from immunoSEQ multiplex PCR; TCRdb stores just in-frame clones and leaves some out. The repertoire holds about 2.4 million clones, with more than 90% as singletons. The sequencing sample was made of naive CD4+ T cells sorted from blood. The subset denotes: CD45RA+ positively selected. All receptors come from a young man in good health.

This chain joins TRBV7-2 and TRBJ2-1, with 14 bases identical to TRBD2. J lost 8 bases, V lost 5 bases, and 8 bases had no gene match. Germline assignment: CDR1 SGHTA and CDR2 FQGNSA. The length of the CDR3 is 16 residues. This CDR3 is CASSEGGLAGVYEQFF. The CDR3 DNA follows: TGTGCCAGCAGCGAAGGGGGACTAGCGGGAGTCTATGAGCAGTTCTTC.

This CDR3 reads CASSRGSSSYEQYF. For the CDR3, the DNA is TGTGCCAGCAGCCGGGGGTCGAGCTCCTACGAGCAGTACTTC. The V gene is TRBV5-5, the J gene TRBJ2-7; D may be TRBD2 (6 bases). Germline V lookup: CDR1 SGHKS, CDR2 YYEKEE (reference sequence). V gave up 4 bases and J gave up 0 bases, with 11 bases separating them. The CDR3 contains 14 residues.

This rearrangement joins TRBV10-2 to TRBJ2-3, with unresolved D. This CDR3 comprises 12 residues. Trimming cost V 3 bases and J 3 bases, with 4 bases left between them. Germline assignment: CDR1 WSHSY and CDR2 SAAADI. DNA of the CDR3: TGCGCCAGCAGTGATGTAACAGATACGCAGTATTTT. It is translated as CASSDVTDTQYF.

The CDR3 protein is CASSSHGASLIEQYF. Here the CDR3 DNA reads TGTGCCAGCAGCTCTCATGGGGCCAGTTTGATCGAGCAGTACTTC. The chain links TRBV5-4 to TRBJ2-7, with D possibly TRBD1 on 5 matching bases. V was cut by 3 bases and J by 6 bases, with 19 bases left in between. Germline V gene data show CDR1 as SGHNT and CDR2 as YYREEE (reference sequence). The CDR3 contains 15 residues.

V and J are TRBV7-2 and TRBJ1-1; weak D call: TRBD1 (6 bases). V lost 5 bases and J lost 3, with 16 bases in between. CDR1 and CDR2 from the germline V gene are SGHTA and FQGNSA. The CDR3 is made up of 15 amino acids. In nucleotides, the CDR3 is TGTGCCAGCAGCCCGTTCGGGACACAGTACACTGAAGCTTTCTTT. The encoded protein is CASSPFGTQYTEAFF.